The clone carrying this T cell receptor (beta chain) was detected only a few times. Antigen specificity is unknown. This entry is derived from a study of T cell repertoires in cytomegalovirus infection. Overall study context: In public TCR beta signatures, there were indications of both CMV infection and matching HLA type. General study points: It was HLA-C-restricted CMV-specific TCR beta clonotypes that dominated the response ex vivo. Pooled public TCR beta family frequency picked out CMV carriers with the relevant HLA.

This CDR3 comprises 15 residues. The junction had 2 bases not matched to a gene; V was cut back by 3 bases and J by 0 bases. Germline V lookup: CDR1 LGHNA, CDR2 YNFKEQ. TCRdb fed the reads into MiXCR, producing one record per CDR3 protein. The sample has fewer than 350,000 distinct CDR3 sequences, 25% to 30% seen once. The source of this sequence is a human donor in good health (CMV status not recorded). Some clones in this sample may be carry-over from other donors' samples. The gene calls are TRBV4-2 and TRBJ2-3; 8 bases match TRBD2. Sample: cultured PBMCs, taken from culture after CMV antigen stimulation. The chain's CDR3 is CASSQASGSTDTQYF. CDR3 nucleotides: TGTGCCAGCAGCCAGGCTAGCGGGAGCACAGATACGCAGTATTTT.